This T cell receptor (beta chain) was obtained from a study of persistence of HIV-infected CD4 T cells (dated by TCRdb to 2020 to 2021). Describing the broader study: CMV- and HIV-1 Gag-responding CD4+ T cells were isolated from ART-treated individuals so that antigen-driven clonal expansion of HIV-1-infected cells could be examined. The median time the participants had spent on suppressive ART was approximately eight years. Apart from a couple of participants who underwent leukapheresis at a single time point, peripheral blood samples of up to about 180 mL were collected from participants at multiple time points. Proviral sequencing was used to assess clonality among infected cells, whereas TCRbeta sequencing gauged the clonality of all cells within each sorted population. Cross-participant TCR cluster analysis included 8 or 9 participants for CMV and 6 or 7 participants for Gag.

As regards this clone: Its antigen remains unidentified. A read error may produce the germline difference seen at one junction end.

The cysteine opens and the phenylalanine closes a CDR3 of 17 amino acids. Just the 51-base CDR3 DNA is kept, in frame starting at base 1. The germline V gene specifies SGHVS as CDR1 and FNYEAQ as CDR2. Overall study results and their limits: Significantly lower TCRbeta richness was observed in CMV- and Gag-responding cells than in anti-CD3/anti-CD28-responding cells, and higher oligoclonality was observed in CMV-responding cells than in CD3/CD28-stimulated and Gag-responding cells. Few individuals were included in the study, and only a limited range of antigens was tested. Degenerate expanded CDR3beta sequences were enriched in antigen-responding cells, suggesting convergent selection of CD4+ responses to CMV and Gag. Within the same sorted populations, TCR oligoclonality correlated with proviral oligoclonality. Because the TCR analyses were done in bulk, restricting them to just the rare CMV-responding cells that actually carried HIV-1 proviruses was not possible.

The immunoSEQ hsTCRB assay version 4 in survey mode was used to sequence TCRbeta repertoires from genomic DNA. Genomic DNA was diluted to roughly 10 ng/uL, and up to roughly 1 ug per sample was used for TCRbeta sequencing. The authors' pipeline ran thus. Analysis of the TCRbeta data was done in ImmunoSeq Analyzer 3.0, and diversity was computed on productive nucleotide rearrangements. Lower-bound TCR diversity was estimated with the improved Chao index, and clonality with the Gini coefficient using the Immunarch R package. Different nucleotide rearrangements encoding the same CDR3beta amino acid sequence were counted as distinct clonotypes. Differential abundance analysis identified TCRbeta sequences significantly enriched in antigen-responding cells relative to anti-CD3/anti-CD28-activated cells. TCRs were clustered by predicted peptide-MHC specificity with GLIPH2, both within individual participants and across merged participant data sets. The table comes from immuneACCESS by way of TCRdb, which keeps in-frame sequences with V and J called. Part of the clones is missing from these tables; in studies checked, under half for an unresolved V gene and the rest for unknown reasons. Clone size and V and J calls were adopted from that table, with D and trimming inferred from the DNA. The table for this sample lists fewer than 40,000 clones; more than 75% of them were counted only once. The ten biggest clones cover under 8% of the sample.

The treatment or condition label on this specimen signifies: suppressive antiretroviral therapy. Cells were stimulated with lysates of CMV-infected fibroblasts at roughly 10 ug/mL. Memory populations depleted of antigen-responding cells were obtained by sorting nonresponding CD40L-negative CD69-negative CD45RO-high memory CD4+ T cells. Participants were HIV-1-infected adults who started suppressive ART during chronic infection. For at least 4 years, the participants' plasma HIV-1 RNA had been undetectable, below 50 copies/mL. To be included, participants needed a CD4+ T cell count above 400 cells/uL and a positive CMV serology. Before stimulation, PBMCs were isolated using density centrifugation and depleted of CD8+ T cells. CD8-depleted PBMCs were stimulated for approximately 19 hours with anti-CD28/CD49d costimulation, CD40-blocking antibody and enfuvirtide to prevent new infections. Cell sorting was done on a Beckman Coulter MoFlo Legacy or XDP sorter, and dead cells were excluded with propidium iodide. Genomic DNA was extracted using the QIAamp DNA Mini Kit for samples with more than one million cells and using the Quick-DNA Microprep Kit for all other samples.

This specimen consisted of CD4+ T cells sorted from PBMCs after approximately 20-hour stimulation, obtained from a patient who received antiretroviral therapy. Per the publication, the cell subset or site label means: CD40L-CD69- CD45RO-high memory CD4 T cells not responding to CMV lysate. This TCR derives from an adult woman with HIV who was CMV-seropositive. Rearrangement joined TRBV7-6 to TRBJ2-3; 12 nucleotides in the junction match TRBD2. Read as DNA, the sequence is TGTGCCAGCAGCTTAGAACTAGCGGGGGGCCGCACGGATACGCAGTATTTT. It codes for CASSLELAGGRTDTQYF.